Below, 29 T cell receptor beta chains from the same sample are listed, as sequenced in a study of Ad26.COV2.S vaccination and SARS-CoV-2 variants. Treatment of the sample: about 20 received Ad26.COV2.S at low or high dose, single or two shots; a few received placebo; per-sample allocation not given. After the first vaccine or placebo injection, samples were drawn on day 63. Clones were read by immunoSEQ multiplex PCR, and TCRdb kept only the in-frame ones, dropping some. The sample has about 420,000 clones; roughly 90% are singletons. The sample in question was peripheral blood, obtained in a trial of Ad26.COV2.S vaccine versus placebo. Source of these receptors: a person aged 18 to 59 who received the Ad26.COV2.S COVID-19 vaccine or a placebo.

The chain is built from TRBV4-2 and TRBJ2-7; 9 bases are shared with TRBD2. The CDR3 is made up of 15 amino acids. Germline-derived CDR1 and CDR2 are LGHNA and YNFKEQ. The ends lost 2 bases at V and 2 bases at J; junction bases unmatched: 4. This CDR3 reads CASSQQSGGTYEQYF. As DNA, the CDR3 is TGTGCCAGCAGCCAACAGAGCGGGGGGACCTACGAGCAGTACTTC.

V usage is TRBV3-1 (or the pseudogene TRBV3-2) and J usage is TRBJ2-1, with D perhaps TRBD1 (6 bases). The V and J ends lost 8 bases and 12 bases respectively, with 17 bases between them. The CDR3 length is 12 residues. CDR1 and CDR2 (germline): LGHDT, YNNKEL (reference sequence). DNA for the CDR3: TGTGCCAGCGGGGACCAGGGGATGGGGCAGTTCTTC. Protein: CASGDQGMGQFF.

The gene calls are TRBV3-1 (or the pseudogene TRBV3-2) and TRBJ1-1; D gene unclear. The CDR3 is made up of 13 amino acids. Trimming took off 1 base at V and 10 bases at J, with 13 bases between the two ends. Germline CDR1 reads LGHDT; CDR2 reads YNNKEL (reference sequence). CDR3 protein: CASSQGSEGRAFF. CDR3 coding DNA: TGTGCCAGCAGCCAAGGTTCCGAGGGTAGAGCTTTCTTT.

The chain is built from TRBV11-2 and TRBJ2-7; D not resolved. V dropped 2 bases and J dropped 4 bases, with 9 bases sitting between them. The germline V gene encodes CDR1 SGHAT and CDR2 FQNNGV. CDR3 length equals 13 residues. The CDR3 DNA follows: TGTGCCAGCAGCTTAAGGAGCATTTACGAGCAGTACTTC. This gives the protein CASSLRSIYEQYF.

This rearrangement joins TRBV6-5 to TRBJ1-5; D remains ambiguous. Germline CDR1 is MNHEY and CDR2 is SVGAGI. The CDR3 length is 15 residues. V was trimmed by 2 bases and J by 0 bases, leaving 8 bases between them. Written as DNA, the CDR3 is TGTGCCAGCAGTTACGCTTCGGATAGCAATCAGCCCCAGCATTTT. Residues: CASSYASDSNQPQHF.

This chain connects TRBV5-1 to TRBJ2-3; 7 bases line up with TRBD1. V trimming: 0 bases; J trimming: 4 bases; junction bases outside the gene matches: 5. This CDR3 has 15 amino acids. The V gene's germline CDR1 is SGHRS and CDR2 YFSETQ. The CDR3 sequence is CASSLEGAGSDTQYF. As DNA, the CDR3 is TGCGCCAGCAGCTTGGAGGGGGCAGGTTCAGATACGCAGTATTTT.

V is TRBV19 and J is TRBJ1-4; D may be TRBD1 (6 bases). This CDR3 contains 15 residues. V gave up 6 bases and J gave up 7 bases, with 18 bases separating them. Germline V lookup: CDR1 LNHDA, CDR2 SQIVND (reference sequence). CDR3 coding DNA: TGTGCCAGTAGATGGAGCTGGGGGCGCGGTGAAAAACTGTTTTTT. Protein sequence: CASRWSWGRGEKLFF.

The CDR3: CASSILGDTDTQYF. For the CDR3, the DNA is TGTGCCAGCAGCATTTTGGGGGATACAGATACGCAGTATTTT. The chain joins TRBV9 to TRBJ2-3; tentatively, D is TRBD1 or TRBD2 (5 bases each). CDR3 size: 14 residues. Germline-derived CDR1 and CDR2 are SGDLS and YYNGEE. V lost 4 bases and J 3 bases, leaving 12 bases between the germline ends.

The chain recombines TRBV7-9 with TRBJ1-5; weak D call: TRBD1 (5 bases). This CDR3 spans 15 amino acids. Germline assignment: CDR1 SEHNR and CDR2 FQNEAQ (reference sequence). Trimming stripped 4 bases from V and 10 bases from J, with 20 bases between. CDR3 coding DNA: TGTGCCAGCAGCTCCGGACAACCCTCATTTAGCCCCCAGCATTTT. It encodes CASSSGQPSFSPQHF.

The rearrangement links TRBV21-1 to TRBJ2-7; the DNA was not compared with TRBD1, the D call given in the table. TRBV21-1 is recorded as a pseudogene. This CDR3 has 23 residues. The CDR3 DNA sequence: TGTGCCAGCAGCAAAGCACGGACAGGGGGCAGGTACCCTATAAGAGTTGTATTGTACGAGCAGTACTTC. It yields the protein CASSKARTGGRYPIRVVLYEQYF.

The V call is TRBV13, the J call TRBJ2-7, with 13 bases lining up with TRBD2. CDR1 and CDR2 (germline): PRHDT, FYEKMQ (reference sequence). The CDR3 is 15 residues long. J was trimmed by 4 bases and V by 5 bases; bases with no gene match: 5. In nucleotides, the CDR3 is TGTGCCAGCAGCCCCCGGACTAGCGGGGGTTACGAGCAGTACTTC. This codes for CASSPRTSGGYEQYF.

The chain is built from TRBV6-5 and TRBJ1-1; 7 nucleotides match TRBD1. CDR3 length equals 12 residues. J was trimmed by 2 bases and V by 8 bases; bases with no gene match: 2. CDR1 is MNHEY and CDR2 is SVGAGI in the germline V gene. The CDR3 DNA reads as TGTGCCAGCGGGACAGACAACACTGAAGCTTTCTTT. Translation gives CASGTDNTEAFF.

The CDR3 DNA sequence: TGTGCCAGCAGCCTGGACCGAGCTGGCTACACCTTC. Protein: CASSLDRAGYTF. This sequence joins TRBV7-9 and TRBJ1-2; D gene uncertain. V lost 5 bases and J 7 bases, leaving 11 bases between the germline ends. Germline lookup yields CDR1 SEHNR and CDR2 FQNEAQ (reference sequence). CDR3 length: 12 residues.

The gene calls are TRBV18 and TRBJ1-5, with 7 bases that match TRBD1. The CDR3 is made up of 15 amino acids. CDR1 is KGHSH, CDR2 LQKENI, per germline. Trimming took 3 bases from V and 6 from J; bases not matched to a gene: 8. The CDR3 reads CASSPQNRGGQPQHF. The CDR3 DNA is TGTGCCAGCTCACCGCAGAACAGGGGCGGTCAGCCCCAGCATTTT.

This clone was seen a handful of times. This chain connects TRBV5-1 to TRBJ2-2; 9 bases match TRBD1. The CDR3 covers 15 residues. V was pared by 1 base and J by 3 bases, with 1 base of the junction left unmatched. Germline CDR1 is SGHRS and CDR2 is YFSETQ. The CDR3, as DNA: TGCGCCAGCAGCTTGCGGACAGGGGACACCGGGGAGCTGTTTTTT. Its translation is CASSLRTGDTGELFF.

The J gene is TRBJ1-6, the V gene TRBV7-9; D ambiguous. V was clipped by 3 bases and J by 4 bases, with 7 bases between them. Germline CDR1 reads SEHNR; CDR2 reads FQNEAQ (reference sequence). The CDR3 consists of 14 residues. For the CDR3, the DNA is TGTGCCAGCAGCTTCGTTCAGTATAATTCACCCCTCCACTTT. As protein: CASSFVQYNSPLHF.

The CDR3 loop is CASSPSPQGTDTQYF. In nucleotides, the CDR3 is TGTGCCAGCTCACCATCTCCCCAGGGAACAGATACGCAGTATTTT. V gene TRBV18 combines with J gene TRBJ2-3, with D possibly matching TRBD1 (5 bases). This CDR3 has 15 residues. Deletions cut 2 bases from V and 3 bases from J, with 12 bases between. Germline assignment: CDR1 KGHSH and CDR2 LQKENI.

CDR3 DNA: TGTGCCAGCAGTTACTCACCCGGGATAGGTAAGGATGAGCAGTTCTTC. Translation gives CASSYSPGIGKDEQFF. The chain recombines TRBV6-2 or TRBV6-3 with TRBJ2-1, with D perhaps TRBD2 (5 bases). The CDR3 contains 16 residues. Trimming removed 0 bases at V and 8 bases at J, with 17 bases between. The germline gives CDR1 MNHEY, CDR2 SVGEGT.

The chain carries TRBV7-2 and TRBJ2-2; 8 bases match TRBD1. Per germline, CDR1 SGHTA and CDR2 FQGNSA. V dropped 5 bases and J dropped 2; count of bases not matched to a gene: 7. There are 16 residues in the CDR3. The DNA for the CDR3 is TGTGCCAGCAGCCTATCCAGGGGGCCAAACACCGGGGAGCTGTTTTTT. Translated, it gives CASSLSRGPNTGELFF.

This clone occurred a few times. The chain is built from TRBV5-1 and TRBJ1-1, with D unresolved. The germline gives CDR1 SGHRS, CDR2 YFSETQ. V lost 5 bases and J 1 base, leaving 12 bases between the germline ends. The CDR3 contains 14 residues. CDR3 DNA: TGCGCCAGCAGTTTCGATGGAAGGAACACTGAAGCTTTCTTT. As protein: CASSFDGRNTEAFF.

The chain is built from TRBV13 and TRBJ1-1; D is ambiguous. Germline-derived CDR1 and CDR2 are PRHDT and FYEKMQ (reference sequence). CDR3 length: 15 residues. V shed 1 base and J shed 0 bases, with 9 bases lying between them. This CDR3 is CASSLVRYMNTEAFF. CDR3 sequence (DNA): TGTGCCAGCAGCTTAGTAAGATACATGAACACTGAAGCTTTCTTT.

V is TRBV2 and J is TRBJ1-2; TRBD1 is a possible D gene (5 bases). V lost 0 bases and J 8 bases, leaving 13 bases between the germline ends. This CDR3 has 14 amino acids. Germline assignment: CDR1 SNHLY and CDR2 FYNNEI. The CDR3 protein is CASSEALQGLGYTF. DNA for the CDR3: TGTGCCAGCAGTGAAGCGCTTCAGGGATTAGGCTACACCTTC. Supplemented by reference TRBV2 and TRBJ1-2, the full variable domain reads EPEVTQTPSHQVTQMGQEVILRCVPISNHLYFYWYRQILGQKVEFLVSFYNNEISEKSEIFDDQFSVERPDGSNFTLKIRSTKLEDSAMYFCASSEALQGLGYTFGSGTRLTVV.

This clone was counted once. The chain is built from TRBV2 and TRBJ2-3; no reliable D call. V lost 8 bases and J 3 bases, leaving 12 bases between the germline ends. Germline assignment: CDR1 SNHLY and CDR2 FYNNEI. The CDR3 length is 13 residues. In DNA form, the CDR3 reads TGTGCCAGCTCAGTCAGGAAAACAGATACGCAGTATTTT. Amino acid sequence: CASSVRKTDTQYF.

The chain links TRBV3-1 (or the pseudogene TRBV3-2) to TRBJ2-1; tentative D call: TRBD2 (5 bases). Germline V CDR1 and CDR2: LGHDT, YNNKEL (reference sequence). The germline V and J ends were trimmed by 3 bases and 10 bases, with 13 bases remaining between them. The CDR3 has 13 amino acids. This chain's CDR3 is CASSQNLLGEQFF. CDR3 DNA: TGTGCCAGCAGCCAGAACCTACTAGGGGAGCAGTTCTTC.

V usage is TRBV30 and J usage is TRBJ1-3; the D gene is possibly TRBD1 (5 bases). Germline assignment: CDR1 GTSNPN and CDR2 SVGIG (reference sequence). V lost 3 bases and J lost 2, with 11 bases in between. This CDR3 comprises 14 residues. The CDR3 reads CAWRTAGTGNTIYF. The CDR3 DNA reads TGTGCCTGGAGAACGGCAGGGACTGGAAACACCATATATTTT.

This clone has just one count. The rearrangement uses TRBV12-3 or TRBV12-4 and TRBJ2-3; D possibly corresponds to TRBD2 (5 bases). V dropped 5 bases and J dropped 8 bases, with 11 bases sitting between them. There are 12 residues in the CDR3. CDR3 DNA: TGTGCCAGCAGTCCACTAGTTAGTACGCAGTATTTT. Translated: CASSPLVSTQYF.

The chain couples TRBV29-1 to TRBJ2-5; D possibly matches TRBD1 or TRBD2 (6 bases each). V gave up 5 bases and J gave up 6 bases, with 25 bases separating them. Germline V CDR1 and CDR2: SQVTM, ANQGSEA. The CDR3 runs 16 residues. CDR3 in amino acids: CSVSPGEQGRMKTQYF. The DNA for the CDR3 is TGCAGCGTTTCCCCGGGGGAACAGGGACGTATGAAGACCCAGTACTTC.

The chain employs TRBV27 and TRBJ1-2; 7 bases are a match to TRBD1. Germline V gene lookup returns CDR1 MNHEY and CDR2 SMNVEV (reference sequence). The CDR3 is made up of 14 amino acids. V lost 4 bases and J lost 0; bases outside the gene matches: 2. This chain's CDR3 is CASSSGTANYGYTF. In DNA form, the CDR3 reads TGTGCCAGCAGTTCGGGGACAGCTAACTATGGCTACACCTTC.

The chain carries TRBV5-6 and TRBJ2-1; 8 bases line up with TRBD1. The CDR3 consists of 17 residues. The J segment lost 6 bases and the V segment lost 0 bases, leaving 11 bases of the junction unmatched. CDR1 is SGHDT, CDR2 YYEEEE, per germline. This CDR3 reads CASSLALRTGKVNEQFF. Written as DNA, the CDR3 is TGTGCCAGCAGCTTGGCCCTTCGGACAGGGAAAGTCAATGAGCAGTTCTTC.